Below, 27 T cell receptor beta chains from the same sample are listed, as sequenced in a study of vaccination effects on CD4 cells after COVID-19. Ahead of sequencing, the ViraFEST assay grew antigen-specific CD4+ T cells using viral peptide pools. Following culture for ten to eleven days, CD4+ T cells were isolated. The person had a PCR-confirmed SARS-CoV-2 infection during March to December 2020. TCRdb's table, derived via immunoSEQ multiplex PCR, lists solely in-frame clones and lacks some. The data show about 70,000 clones, 65% to 85% seen once. These receptors are not linked to any known antigen. This material consisted of CD4+ T cells from PBMCs cultured with HIV peptides, taken before COVID-19 vaccination. Subset of the sample: HIV-1 Nef peptide pool negative control/reference culture. The origin of the receptors is a human donor who had a prior SARS-CoV-2 infection.

V gene TRBV29-1 combines with J gene TRBJ1-1; D gene unclear. Trimming left V 0 bases short and J 2 bases short, with 7 bases between. Per the germline V gene, CDR1 is SQVTM and CDR2 is ANQGSEA. There are 13 residues in the CDR3. The CDR3 is CSVEDNINTEAFF. CDR3 bases: TGCAGCGTTGAAGATAACATAAACACTGAAGCTTTCTTT.

The chain recombines TRBV5-5 with TRBJ2-7, with D perhaps matching TRBD2 (7 bases). Looked up from germline, CDR1 is SGHKS and CDR2 is YYEKEE (reference sequence). V lost 2 bases, J lost 3 bases, and 18 bases lay in between. The CDR3 runs 16 residues. CDR3 bases: TGTGCCAGCAGCTTTGGTCCTCGGGGGGCTTACTACGAGCAGTACTTC. Translated, it gives CASSFGPRGAYYEQYF.

The V gene is TRBV10-3, the J gene TRBJ2-2; D is perhaps TRBD2 (7 bases). This CDR3 has 14 residues. From germline, CDR1 is ENHRY and CDR2 SYGVKD. Trimming cost V 4 bases and J 4 bases, with 10 bases left between them. CDR3 loop: CAISGGGLTGELFF. CDR3 coding DNA: TGTGCCATCAGTGGGGGGGGGCTCACCGGGGAGCTGTTTTTT.

This chain links TRBV7-9 with TRBJ2-3, with a possible D match to TRBD1 (5 bases). Germline CDR1 and CDR2: SEHNR and FQNEAQ (reference sequence). The CDR3 is 17 residues long. V was pared by 3 bases and J by 3 bases, with 19 bases between. CDR3 loop: CASSFRTFSFATDTQYF. CDR3 nucleotides: TGTGCCAGCAGCTTCCGGACATTTTCATTCGCGACAGATACGCAGTATTTT. Full variable domain (outside the CDR3, taken from reference TRBV7-9 and TRBJ2-3): DTGVSQNPRHKITKRGQNVTFRCDPISEHNRLYWYRQTLGQGPEFLTYFQNEAQLEKSRLLSDRFSAERPKGSFSTLEIQRTEQGDSAMYLCASSFRTFSFATDTQYFGPGTRLTVL.

CDR3 DNA: TGTGCCAGCAGCCCCGGGGAAACAGGGCGGAATGAGCAGTTCTTC. This codes for CASSPGETGRNEQFF. The J gene is TRBJ2-1, the V gene TRBV11-3; TRBD1 might be the D (6 bases). CDR3 length: 15 residues. Trimming removed 5 bases from V and 7 bases from J, with 18 bases in between. In germline, CDR1 is SGHNT, CDR2 YENEEA.

The chain couples TRBV11-2 to TRBJ2-7; TRBD2 agrees at 11 bases. The CDR3 length is 16 residues. Germline CDR1 SGHAT, CDR2 FQNNGV. V was pared by 0 bases and J by 7 bases, with 8 bases of the junction left unmatched. The CDR3 nucleotides read TGTGCCAGCAGCTTAGAGGGACTAGCGGCCTTCGGGGAGCAGTACTTC. This encodes CASSLEGLAAFGEQYF.

The chain carries TRBV5-5 and TRBJ1-2, with D unclear. CDR1 SGHKS and CDR2 YYEKEE come from the germline V gene (reference sequence). V was cut by 6 bases and J by 2 bases, with 14 bases left in between. The CDR3 spans 14 residues. The CDR3 sequence is CASTKFGLNYGYTF. In DNA form, the CDR3 reads TGTGCCAGCACCAAATTCGGTCTCAACTATGGCTACACCTTC. The whole variable domain, remainder taken from reference TRBV5-5 and TRBJ1-2, is DAGVTQSPTHLIKTRGQQVTLRCSPISGHKSVSWYQQVLGQGPQFIFQYYEKEERGRGNFPDRFSARQFPNYSSELNVNALLLGDSALYLCASTKFGLNYGYTFGSGTRLTVV.

Comment on this clone: The junction and the germline gene differ at one end; a read error may be behind it. The V and J genes are TRBV11-3 and TRBJ2-5; 13 bases match TRBD2. This CDR3 is 14 amino acids long. Germline CDR1 is SGHNT and CDR2 is YENEEA. In nucleotides, the CDR3 is TGTGCCAGCAGCTTCCCGGGGACTAGCGGGGCCAGGGACTTC. Translating it yields CASSFPGTSGARDF. The full variable domain, in which reference TRBV11-3 and TRBJ2-5 provide the parts outside the CDR3, is EAGVVQSPRYKIIEKKQPVAFWCNPISGHNTLYWYLQNLGQGPELLIRYENEEAVDDSQLPKDRFSAERLKGVDSTLKIQPAELGDSAVYLCASSFPGTSGARDFGPGTRLLVL.

The chain is built from TRBV5-1 and TRBJ2-5; no definite D call. Germline assignment: CDR1 SGHRS and CDR2 YFSETQ. The CDR3 contains 11 residues. V was clipped by 1 base and J by 5 bases, with 3 bases between them. The CDR3 is CASSLSETQYF. The CDR3 region has the DNA TGCGCCAGCAGCTTGAGCGAGACCCAGTACTTC.

J is TRBJ1-6 and V is TRBV19; D possibly corresponds to TRBD1 (5 bases). The V end lost 4 bases, the J end lost 6 bases, and 13 bases lay between the germline ends. Per germline, CDR1 LNHDA and CDR2 SQIVND (reference sequence). This CDR3 has 15 residues. Written as DNA, the CDR3 is TGTGCCAGTAGTAAGGGGCAGGCCTTTAATTCACCCCTCCACTTT. This gives the protein CASSKGQAFNSPLHF.

The chain links TRBV2 to TRBJ1-5; maybe TRBD1 (5 bases). This CDR3 has 13 amino acids. CDR1 and CDR2 (germline): SNHLY, FYNNEI. The V end lost 4 bases, the J end lost 6 bases, and 10 bases lay between the germline ends. This CDR3 reads CASSVYQGQPQHF. The CDR3, as DNA: TGTGCCAGCAGTGTATACCAGGGTCAGCCCCAGCATTTT.

The genes are TRBV3-1 (or the pseudogene TRBV3-2) and TRBJ2-5; no clear D. This CDR3 region has 14 residues. Germline V gives CDR1 LGHDT, CDR2 YNNKEL (reference sequence). Between the trimmed V and J ends, which lost 0 bases and 7 bases, there was a span of 12 bases. CDR3 residues: CASSQDDTPATQYF. DNA of the CDR3: TGTGCCAGCAGCCAAGATGATACCCCAGCGACCCAGTACTTC.

DNA for the CDR3: TGTGCCAGCAGCTTAGGACTAGCGGGAACCTACGAGCAGTACTTC. This encodes CASSLGLAGTYEQYF. This chain links TRBV5-4 with TRBJ2-7; 12 nucleotides agree with TRBD2. Germline assignment: CDR1 SGHNT and CDR2 YYREEE (reference sequence). Trimming took 2 bases from V and 2 from J; bases not matched to a gene: 2. There are 15 residues in the CDR3.

Here the CDR3 reads CASSWATGSYEQYF. The CDR3 nucleotides are TGTGCCAGCAGCTGGGCAACGGGTTCCTACGAGCAGTACTTC. V usage is TRBV2 and J usage is TRBJ2-7; D remains ambiguous. The CDR3 is made up of 14 amino acids. V was clipped by 6 bases and J by 1 base, with 13 bases between them. Germline assignment: CDR1 SNHLY and CDR2 FYNNEI.

The chain carries TRBV2 and TRBJ2-7; D ambiguous. The CDR3 sequence is 15 residues long. The germline V gene encodes CDR1 SNHLY and CDR2 FYNNEI. Between the trimmed V and J ends, which lost 3 bases and 7 bases, there was a span of 19 bases. The CDR3 reads CASSDSHGRRTEQYF. The CDR3 nucleotides are TGTGCCAGCAGTGATTCTCACGGACGGCGAACAGAGCAGTACTTC.

This clone has a single count. The V and J genes are TRBV9 and TRBJ2-3; D remains ambiguous. Trimming took 0 bases from V and 4 from J, leaving 9 bases between them. Per germline, CDR1 SGDLS and CDR2 YYNGEE. This CDR3 contains 14 residues. The CDR3 DNA reads TGTGCCAGCAGCGTAGTAGGCCCACCAGATACGCAGTATTTT. Protein product: CASSVVGPPDTQYF.

V is TRBV6-5 and J is TRBJ2-1; no firm D call. Germline V gene lookup returns CDR1 MNHEY and CDR2 SVGAGI. V was cut by 2 bases and J by 2 bases, with 10 bases left in between. The CDR3 extends over 15 amino acids. The CDR3 reads CASSYGGIAYNEQFF. CDR3 bases: TGTGCCAGCAGTTACGGTGGCATCGCCTACAATGAGCAGTTCTTC.

The V call is TRBV19, the J call TRBJ2-3; tentatively, D is TRBD1 (5 bases). Germline V gene lookup returns CDR1 LNHDA and CDR2 SQIVND (reference sequence). The V end lost 3 bases, the J end lost 6 bases, and 13 bases lay between the germline ends. The CDR3 is made up of 14 amino acids. The CDR3 is CASSMGGADDTQYF. For the CDR3, the DNA is TGTGCCAGTAGTATGGGTGGGGCTGACGATACGCAGTATTTT.

V usage is TRBV5-6 and J usage is TRBJ2-3; 7 bases line up with TRBD2. This CDR3 is 15 amino acids long. The germline CDR1 and CDR2 sequences are SGHDT and YYEEEE. V lost 0 bases, J lost 2 bases, and 3 bases stayed unmatched. The CDR3 is CASSLAAGVTDTQYF. Written as DNA, the CDR3 is TGTGCCAGCAGCTTGGCCGCGGGGGTCACAGATACGCAGTATTTT.

This sequence joins TRBV9 and TRBJ1-1; D is uncertain. The CDR3 covers 14 residues. Germline assignment: CDR1 SGDLS and CDR2 YYNGEE. Trimming cost V 4 bases and J 4 bases, with 14 bases left between them. CDR3 sequence: CASSPTHARTEAFF. As DNA, the CDR3 is TGTGCCAGCAGCCCTACTCATGCGCGCACTGAAGCTTTCTTT.

The chain has TRBV3-1 (or the pseudogene TRBV3-2) and TRBJ2-3; possibly TRBD1 for D (6 bases). The germline V gene has CDR1 LGHDT and CDR2 YNNKEL (reference sequence). Trimming took 1 base from V and 2 from J, leaving 10 bases between them. The CDR3 has 15 amino acids. CDR3 nucleotide sequence: TGTGCCAGCAGCCAAGTCGGGACACTCACAGATACGCAGTATTTT. This gives the protein CASSQVGTLTDTQYF.

CDR3 DNA: TGCGCCAGCAGCTTGTCCGGGGGGGGTGAAAAACTGTTTTTT. Translated: CASSLSGGGEKLFF. J is TRBJ1-4 and V is TRBV5-1; perhaps TRBD1 as D (5 bases). Trimming removed 1 base from V and 7 bases from J, with 11 bases in between. Germline V gene data show CDR1 as SGHRS and CDR2 as YFSETQ. The CDR3 length is 14 residues.

The chain recombines TRBV3-1 (or the pseudogene TRBV3-2) with TRBJ2-1, with TRBD2 matching over 8 bases. The J segment lost 0 bases and the V segment lost 6 bases, leaving 4 bases of the junction unmatched. CDR1 is LGHDT, CDR2 YNNKEL, per germline (reference sequence). The CDR3 has 15 residues. CDR3 bases: TGTGCCAGCAGTCAGACTAGCGACTCCTACAATGAGCAGTTCTTC. Its protein is CASSQTSDSYNEQFF.

The chain couples TRBV7-6 to TRBJ2-3; D is perhaps TRBD2 (7 bases). Trimming left V 8 bases short and J 3 bases short, with 21 bases between. The CDR3 length is 16 residues. Germline V lookup: CDR1 SGHVS, CDR2 FNYEAQ. The CDR3, as DNA: TGTGCCAGCGGCCATGCCGGGGGGCCCGGGACAGATACGCAGTATTTT. As protein: CASGHAGGPGTDTQYF.

This clone occurred once. The chain carries TRBV2 and TRBJ1-1; a weak D match, TRBD1 (5 bases). The ends were cut back, 6 bases at V and 8 bases at J, with 10 bases in the middle. Germline CDR1 SNHLY, CDR2 FYNNEI. The CDR3 runs to 11 residues. The CDR3 sequence: CASRGEGEAFF. Here the CDR3 DNA reads TGTGCCAGCAGGGGTGAGGGGGAAGCTTTCTTT.

This clone was recorded a few times. V gene TRBV7-3 combines with J gene TRBJ1-6; weak D call: TRBD1 (5 bases). Germline loops: CDR1 SGHTA, CDR2 FQGTGA. V was shortened by 6 bases and J by 1 base, with 16 bases between the two germline ends. The CDR3 spans 17 residues. Written as DNA, the CDR3 is TGTGCCAGCAGGTCCTACGTGGGGGTGTCCTATAATTCACCCCTCCACTTT. Amino acid sequence: CASRSYVGVSYNSPLHF. Using reference TRBV7-3 and TRBJ1-6 for the parts outside the CDR3, the full variable domain is GAGVSQTPSNKVTEKGKYVELRCDPISGHTALYWYRQSLGQGPEFLIYFQGTGAADDSGLPNDRFFAVRPEGSVSTLKIQRTERGDSAVYLCASRSYVGVSYNSPLHFGNGTRLTVT.

This sequence joins TRBV3-1 (or the pseudogene TRBV3-2) and TRBJ2-5; 15 nucleotides align to TRBD2. The V segment lost 3 bases and the J segment 4 bases; nucleotides outside the gene matches: 3. Germline values: CDR1 LGHDT, CDR2 YNNKEL (reference sequence). The CDR3 has 16 residues. The CDR3 DNA sequence: TGTGCCAGCAGCCACTGGACTAGCGGGAGGGCAGAGACCCAGTACTTC. Protein product: CASSHWTSGRAETQYF.